The clone carrying this T cell receptor (beta chain) showed up just once. What it binds is unknown. The V segment lost 0 bases and the J segment 0 bases; nucleotides outside the gene matches: 13. The CDR3 has 20 amino acids. CDR1 SGDLS and CDR2 YYNGEE come from the germline V gene. The data were obtained in a study of T cell responses to AZD1222 COVID-19 vaccine. General study results and limits: The sample set comprised mostly white British donors with more females, and clonal diversity was possibly underestimated. The span of vaccine-associated CD4 TCRs extended across spike, with dominance at 160-218 and 743-854. Repertoire sampling occurred only after the peak T cell response.

TCRdb's copy holds only in-frame clones and misses some; the assay was immunoSEQ multiplex PCR. The sample records around 150,000 clones, 90% being singletons. The receptor's source is an adult in good health. The genes are TRBV9 and TRBJ2-1; the match to TRBD2 covers 9 bases. The sequences come from peripheral blood, collected on day 0 of AZD1222 vaccination. The CDR3 DNA reads TGTGCCAGCAGCGTAGGGCTAGCGGGGCGTAAGCTGATCTCCTACAATGAGCAGTTCTTC. This sequence encodes CASSVGLAGRKLISYNEQFF.